This TCR beta chain was identified during a study of CD8 T cells in ankylosing spondylitis. The CDR3 loop spans 15 amino acids. The germline V and J ends were trimmed by 2 bases and 4 bases, with 14 bases remaining between them. Germline V gene sequence: CDR1 ENHRY, CDR2 SYGVKD. MiXCR was run by TCRdb on the 5' RACE reads, yielding one entry per CDR3 protein. The sample lists 250,000 or so distinct CDR3 sequences, more than 20% occurring once. What was sequenced was blood, either unsorted or a sorted T cell fraction (not recorded which). This chain joins TRBV10-3 and TRBJ1-1, with D hard to call. The TCR sequence derives from a male donor with ankylosing spondylitis or in good health (not recorded which). In DNA form, the CDR3 reads TGTGCCATCAGTGAGGGGGAAGGGTGGGGCACTGAAGCTTTCTTT. Translation gives CAISEGEGWGTEAFF.